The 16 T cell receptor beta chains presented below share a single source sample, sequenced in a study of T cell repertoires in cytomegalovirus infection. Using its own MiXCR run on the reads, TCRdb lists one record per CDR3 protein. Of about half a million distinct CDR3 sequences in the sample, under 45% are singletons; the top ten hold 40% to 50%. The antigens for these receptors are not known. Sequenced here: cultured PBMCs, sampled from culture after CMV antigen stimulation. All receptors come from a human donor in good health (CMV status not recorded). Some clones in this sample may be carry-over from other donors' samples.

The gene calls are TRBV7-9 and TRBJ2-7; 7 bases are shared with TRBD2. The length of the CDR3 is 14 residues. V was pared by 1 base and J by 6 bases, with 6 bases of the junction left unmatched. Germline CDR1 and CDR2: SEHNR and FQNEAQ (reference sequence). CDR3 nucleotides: TGTGCCAGCAGCTTAGGAGGTAGCGGGCCCGAGCAGTACTTC. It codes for CASSLGGSGPEQYF. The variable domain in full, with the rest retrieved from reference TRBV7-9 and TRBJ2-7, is DTGVSQNPRHKITKRGQNVTFRCDPISEHNRLYWYRQTLGQGPEFLTYFQNEAQLEKSRLLSDRFSAERPKGSFSTLEIQRTEQGDSAMYLCASSLGGSGPEQYFGPGTRLTVT.

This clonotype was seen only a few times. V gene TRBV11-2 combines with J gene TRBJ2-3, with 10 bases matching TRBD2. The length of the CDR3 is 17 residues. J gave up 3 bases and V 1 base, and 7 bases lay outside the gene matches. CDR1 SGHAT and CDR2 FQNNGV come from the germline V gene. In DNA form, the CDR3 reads TGTGCCAGCAGCTTAGTGCTTCTAGCGGGAGTAACAGATACGCAGTATTTT. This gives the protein CASSLVLLAGVTDTQYF. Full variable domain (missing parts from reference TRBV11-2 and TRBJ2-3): EAGVAQSPRYKIIEKRQSVAFWCNPISGHATLYWYQQILGQGPKLLIQFQNNGVVDDSQLPKDRFSAERLKGVDSTLKIQPAKLEDSAVYLCASSLVLLAGVTDTQYFGPGTRLTVL.

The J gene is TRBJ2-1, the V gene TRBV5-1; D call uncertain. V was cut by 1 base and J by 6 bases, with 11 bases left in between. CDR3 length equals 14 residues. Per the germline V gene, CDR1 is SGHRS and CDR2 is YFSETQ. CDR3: CASSLPSSGNEQFF. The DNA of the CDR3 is TGCGCCAGCAGCTTGCCCAGTTCGGGCAATGAGCAGTTCTTC. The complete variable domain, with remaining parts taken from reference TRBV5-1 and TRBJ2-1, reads KAGVTQTPRYLIKTRGQQVTLSCSPISGHRSVSWYQQTPGQGLQFLFEYFSETQRNKGNFPGRFSGRQFSNSRSEMNVSTLELGDSALYLCASSLPSSGNEQFFGPGTRLTVL.

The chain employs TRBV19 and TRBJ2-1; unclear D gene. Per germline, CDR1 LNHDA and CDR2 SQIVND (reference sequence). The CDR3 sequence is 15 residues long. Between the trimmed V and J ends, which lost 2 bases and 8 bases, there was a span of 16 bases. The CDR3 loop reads CASSIYRASGDEQFF. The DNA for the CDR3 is TGTGCCAGTAGTATATATCGAGCGTCCGGAGATGAGCAGTTCTTC.

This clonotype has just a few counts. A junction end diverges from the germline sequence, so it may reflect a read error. CDR3 DNA: TGTGCCAGCAGCCAAGAATGGGACGGAAGCAGGGGCTACACCTTC. Translating gives CASSQEWDGSRGYTF. V gene TRBV4-1 combines with J gene TRBJ1-2; D might be TRBD1 (5 bases). CDR1 MGHRA and CDR2 YSYEKL come from the germline V gene. The CDR3 has 15 residues.

CDR3 amino acids: CASSSSRGGNTIYF. The DNA for the CDR3 is TGTGCCAGCAGTTCTTCCAGGGGCGGAAACACCATATATTTT. The chain is built from TRBV2 and TRBJ1-3; perhaps TRBD1 as D (6 bases). The V gene lost 5 bases and the J gene lost 4 bases, with 12 bases spanning the gap. Germline lookup yields CDR1 SNHLY and CDR2 FYNNEI. CDR3 length equals 14 residues.

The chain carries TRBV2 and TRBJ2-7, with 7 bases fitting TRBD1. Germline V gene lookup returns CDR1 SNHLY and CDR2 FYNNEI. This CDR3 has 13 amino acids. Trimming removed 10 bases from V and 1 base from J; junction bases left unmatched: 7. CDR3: CATRTGKSYEQYF. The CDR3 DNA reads TGTGCCACCAGGACAGGAAAATCCTACGAGCAGTACTTC.

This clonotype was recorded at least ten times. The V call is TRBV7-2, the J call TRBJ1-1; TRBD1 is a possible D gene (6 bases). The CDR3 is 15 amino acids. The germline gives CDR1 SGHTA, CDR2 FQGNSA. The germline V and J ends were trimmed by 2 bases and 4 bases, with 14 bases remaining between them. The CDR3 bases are TGTGCCAGCAGCTTAATTGCAGGGGCGGGCACTGAAGCTTTCTTT. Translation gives CASSLIAGAGTEAFF.

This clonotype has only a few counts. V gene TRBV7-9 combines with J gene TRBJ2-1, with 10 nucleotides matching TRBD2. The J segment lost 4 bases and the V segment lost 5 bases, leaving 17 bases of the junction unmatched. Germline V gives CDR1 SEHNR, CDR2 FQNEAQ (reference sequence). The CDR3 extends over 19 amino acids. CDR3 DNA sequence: TGTGCCAGCAGCCCCCGACCGGGACTAGCGAGGCAGAGGTACAATGAGCAGTTCTTC. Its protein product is CASSPRPGLARQRYNEQFF.

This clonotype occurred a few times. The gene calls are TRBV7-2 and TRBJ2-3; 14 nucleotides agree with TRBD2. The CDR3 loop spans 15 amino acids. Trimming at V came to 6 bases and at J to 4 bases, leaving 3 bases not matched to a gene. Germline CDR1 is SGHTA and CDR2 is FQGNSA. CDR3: CASRGTSGSPDTQYF. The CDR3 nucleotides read TGTGCCAGCAGAGGGACTAGCGGGAGCCCAGATACGCAGTATTTT.

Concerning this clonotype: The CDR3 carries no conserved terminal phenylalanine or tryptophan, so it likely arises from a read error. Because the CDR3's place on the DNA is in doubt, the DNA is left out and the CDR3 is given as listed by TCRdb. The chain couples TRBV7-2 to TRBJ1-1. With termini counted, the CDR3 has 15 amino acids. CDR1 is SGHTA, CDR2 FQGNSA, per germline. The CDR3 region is CASSLVEGTNTDTFS.

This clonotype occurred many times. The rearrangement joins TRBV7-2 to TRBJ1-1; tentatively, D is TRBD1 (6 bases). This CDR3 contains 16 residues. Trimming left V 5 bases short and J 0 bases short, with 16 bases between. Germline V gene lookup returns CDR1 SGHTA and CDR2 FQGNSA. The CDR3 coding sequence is TGTGCCAGCAGCATGCTAAACAGGGCCGTGAACACTGAAGCTTTCTTT. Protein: CASSMLNRAVNTEAFF.

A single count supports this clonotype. The CDR3 is CAGHRYEQYF. CDR3 DNA: TGTGCCGGACACCGATACGAGCAGTACTTC. This rearrangement joins TRBV28 to TRBJ2-7; maybe TRBD1 (5 bases). Germline CDR1 is MDHEN and CDR2 is SYDVKM. V was trimmed by 11 bases and J by 4 bases, leaving 9 bases between them. The CDR3 covers 10 residues.

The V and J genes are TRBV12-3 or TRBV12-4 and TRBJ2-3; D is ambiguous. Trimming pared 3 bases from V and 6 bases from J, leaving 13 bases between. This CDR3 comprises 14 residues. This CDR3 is CASSLVPYKDTQYF. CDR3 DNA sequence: TGTGCCAGCAGTTTGGTCCCCTACAAGGATACGCAGTATTTT.

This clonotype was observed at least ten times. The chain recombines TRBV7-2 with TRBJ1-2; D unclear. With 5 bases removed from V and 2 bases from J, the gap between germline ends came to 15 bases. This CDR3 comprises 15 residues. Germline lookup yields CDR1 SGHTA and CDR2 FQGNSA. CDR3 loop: CASSKAPQNNYGYTF. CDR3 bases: TGTGCCAGCAGCAAGGCCCCACAGAACAACTATGGCTACACCTTC. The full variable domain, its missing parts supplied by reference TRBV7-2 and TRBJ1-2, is GAGVSQSPSNKVTEKGKDVELRCDPISGHTALYWYRQSLGQGLEFLIYFQGNSAPDKSGLPSDRFSAERTGGSVSTLTIQRTQQEDSAVYLCASSKAPQNNYGYTFGSGTRLTVV.

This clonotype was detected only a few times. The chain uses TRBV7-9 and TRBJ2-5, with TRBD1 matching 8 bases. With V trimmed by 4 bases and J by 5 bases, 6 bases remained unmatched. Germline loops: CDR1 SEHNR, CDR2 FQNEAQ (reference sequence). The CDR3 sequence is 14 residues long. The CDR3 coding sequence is TGTGCCAGCAGCTCCGACAGGGGAAGGGAGACCCAGTACTTC. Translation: CASSSDRGRETQYF.